These 27 T cell receptor beta chains originate from one sample sequenced in a study of CD8+ T cells in alopecia areata. Treatment specified: oral pan-JAK inhibitor, 5-10 mg twice daily. RNA extraction was followed by reverse transcription into cDNA, which acted as the sequencing template. Profiled with immunoSEQ multiplex PCR; TCRdb holds only in-frame clones, not every one. This sample has approximately 280,000 clones, with roughly 64% found just once. The sample here was CD4+ T cells sorted from blood, taken at week 24, from a patient treated with tofacitinib. The receptors were sampled from a human donor with alopecia areata.

This clone has a handful of counts. The chain has TRBV30 and TRBJ1-5; 11 bases align to TRBD1. The CDR3 sequence is 18 residues long. CDR1 GTSNPN and CDR2 SVGIG come from the germline V gene (reference sequence). With V trimmed by 3 bases and J by 0 bases, 10 bases remained unmatched. As DNA, the CDR3 is TGTGCCTGGAGGACCGGGACAGGGGGGCCTTATAGCAATCAGCCCCAGCATTTT. It encodes CAWRTGTGGPYSNQPQHF.

The chain links TRBV30 to TRBJ1-5; possible D gene TRBD1, 5 bases. V was cut by 0 bases and J by 6 bases, with 15 bases left in between. CDR1 is GTSNPN and CDR2 is SVGIG in the germline V gene (reference sequence). The CDR3 runs 15 residues. CDR3 residues: CAWSVHPRDSQPQHF. The CDR3 DNA sequence: TGTGCCTGGAGTGTACACCCCAGGGATTCTCAGCCCCAGCATTTT.

This chain connects TRBV30 to TRBJ1-6; D possibly corresponds to TRBD1 (5 bases). Trimming pared 3 bases from V and 0 bases from J, leaving 12 bases between. The CDR3 covers 16 residues. Germline V CDR1 and CDR2: GTSNPN, SVGIG (reference sequence). The CDR3 spells CAWRREGSSYNSPLHF. The CDR3 DNA reads as TGTGCCTGGAGGCGCGAGGGGAGCTCCTATAATTCACCCCTCCACTTT.

This chain connects TRBV13 to TRBJ2-7; 8 nucleotides agree with TRBD1. The J segment lost 5 bases and the V segment lost 5 bases, leaving 8 bases of the junction unmatched. Germline V gene data show CDR1 as PRHDT and CDR2 as FYEKMQ (reference sequence). This CDR3 has 14 amino acids. CDR3: CASSPRGRRDEQYF. The CDR3 DNA is TGTGCCAGCAGCCCCAGGGGGCGCAGGGACGAGCAGTACTTC.

The V gene is TRBV28, the J gene TRBJ1-2; D is undetermined. CDR1 MDHEN and CDR2 SYDVKM come from the germline V gene. V was shortened by 7 bases and J by 8 bases, with 23 bases between the two germline ends. The CDR3 spans 15 residues. DNA for the CDR3: TGTGCCAGCACTCTCCTACAGCGACCCTCAAGGGGCTACACCTTC. This gives the protein CASTLLQRPSRGYTF.

This clone was recorded a few times. V gene TRBV30 combines with J gene TRBJ1-4; 7 nucleotides agree with TRBD1. The CDR3 has 15 residues. CDR1 and CDR2 from the germline V gene are GTSNPN and SVGIG (reference sequence). Trimming took 1 base from V and 8 from J; bases not matched to a gene: 10. CDR3 DNA sequence: TGTGCCTGGAGTGCGGACAGGAGTCGAGACGAAAAACTGTTTTTT. Its protein product is CAWSADRSRDEKLFF.

This chain links TRBV28 with TRBJ2-7; D is tentatively TRBD1 or TRBD2 (5 bases each). Germline assignment: CDR1 MDHEN and CDR2 SYDVKM. Trimming took off 3 bases at V and 10 bases at J, with 13 bases between the two ends. The CDR3 totals 12 residues. The CDR3 sequence is CASSFGAAYQYF. The CDR3 DNA sequence: TGTGCCAGCAGTTTCGGGGCAGCCTACCAGTACTTC.

The gene calls are TRBV4-3 and TRBJ2-1; D uncertain. V lost 4 bases and J 1 base, leaving 11 bases between the germline ends. The CDR3 contains 15 residues. Germline lookup yields CDR1 LGHNA and CDR2 YSLEER. The CDR3 protein is CASSPGPTSYNEQFF. DNA of the CDR3: TGCGCCAGCAGCCCGGGCCCTACTTCCTACAATGAGCAGTTCTTC.

This clone was seen a few times. The chain links TRBV7-9 to TRBJ2-4, with TRBD2 identical over 7 bases. CDR3 length: 15 amino acids. In germline, CDR1 is SEHNR, CDR2 FQNEAQ (reference sequence). With V trimmed by 5 bases and J by 8 bases, 12 bases remained unmatched. CDR3 amino acids: CASSTGSGRKDIQYF. CDR3 coding DNA: TGTGCCAGCAGCACCGGTTCCGGGAGGAAAGACATTCAGTACTTC.

This rearrangement joins TRBV25-1 to TRBJ1-4; 8 bases match TRBD1. This CDR3 spans 12 amino acids. Trimming removed 8 bases from V and 8 bases from J; junction bases left unmatched: 4. CDR1 is MGHDK and CDR2 is SYGVNS in the germline V gene. The CDR3 DNA reads as TGTGCCAGCGGACAGGGAGGCGAAAAACTGTTTTTT. Translating gives CASGQGGEKLFF.

The chain couples TRBV15 to TRBJ1-5; the D is unclear. Trimming shortened V by 0 bases and J by 6 bases, and 6 bases separated the two germline ends. The CDR3 is 13 amino acids. Per the germline V gene, CDR1 is LNHNV and CDR2 is YYDKDF (reference sequence). In DNA form, the CDR3 reads TGTGCCACCAGCAGAGAGGGTATTCAGCCCCAGCATTTT. It translates to CATSREGIQPQHF.

The rearrangement uses TRBV7-2 and TRBJ1-2; weak D call: TRBD1 (6 bases). V was shortened by 1 base and J by 0 bases, with 15 bases between the two germline ends. The length of the CDR3 is 17 residues. Germline CDR1 reads SGHTA; CDR2 reads FQGNSA. CDR3 DNA sequence: TGTGCCAGCAGCTTAGACGCAGCGAGGGGGTCTAACTATGGCTACACCTTC. This codes for CASSLDAARGSNYGYTF.

This sequence joins TRBV28 and TRBJ2-7; the D gene is possibly TRBD1 (6 bases). This CDR3 comprises 15 residues. The V and J ends lost 1 base and 4 bases respectively, with 14 bases between them. CDR1 and CDR2 (germline): MDHEN, SYDVKM. This CDR3 reads CASSLLQGVKYEQYF. The CDR3 DNA follows: TGTGCCAGCAGTTTATTACAGGGTGTTAAGTACGAGCAGTACTTC.

The V call is TRBV7-6, the J call TRBJ1-2; TRBD1 is a possible D gene (5 bases). The CDR3 covers 13 residues. V gave up 5 bases and J gave up 8 bases, with 15 bases separating them. From germline, CDR1 is SGHVS and CDR2 FNYEAQ. CDR3 region: CASSGGEWRGYTF. In nucleotides, the CDR3 is TGTGCCAGCAGCGGGGGGGAATGGAGGGGCTACACCTTC.

About this clone itself: An end of the junction differs from the germline gene, which may be a read error. The chain has TRBV5-6 and TRBJ2-5, with D unresolved. This CDR3 spans 11 amino acids. Per germline, CDR1 SGHDT and CDR2 YYEEEE. CDR3 nucleotides: TGTGCCTGCAGCACACGAGAGACCCAGTACTTC. Amino acid sequence: CACSTRETQYF. The full variable domain, its missing parts supplied by reference TRBV5-6 and TRBJ2-5, is DAGVTQSPTHLIKTRGQQVTLRCSPKSGHDTVSWYQQALGQGPQFIFQYYEEEERQRGNFPDRFSGHQFPNYSSELNVNALLLGDSALYLCACSTRETQYFGPGTRLLVL.

The CDR3 DNA sequence: TGTGCCAGCTCCCTCGTTTCAGCGAACACCGGGGAGCTGTTTTTT. The encoded protein is CASSLVSANTGELFF. V and J are TRBV18 and TRBJ2-2; D gene unclear. In germline, CDR1 is KGHSH, CDR2 LQKENI. This CDR3 has 15 residues. V shed 6 bases and J shed 0 bases, with 11 bases lying between them. Looking up the rest from reference TRBV18 and TRBJ2-2 gives the full variable domain: NAGVMQNPRHLVRRRGQEARLRCSPMKGHSHVYWYRQLPEEGLKFMVYLQKENIIDESGMPKERFSAEFPKEGPSILRIQQVVRGDSAAYFCASSLVSANTGELFFGEGSRLTVL.

This clone came up a few times. In nucleotides, the CDR3 is TGTGCCAGCAGTTTCAACGGAGGCTCCTACGAGCAGTACTTC. Translation: CASSFNGGSYEQYF. The chain links TRBV28 to TRBJ2-7; D perhaps matches TRBD2 (5 bases). CDR1 and CDR2 from the germline V gene are MDHEN and SYDVKM. The CDR3 is 14 amino acids. Trimming left V 3 bases short and J 0 bases short, with 9 bases between.

The chain combines TRBV9 with TRBJ2-2, with D maybe TRBD2 (6 bases). The CDR3 spans 13 residues. With 2 bases removed from V and 6 bases from J, the gap between germline ends came to 8 bases. Germline V CDR1 and CDR2: SGDLS, YYNGEE. The CDR3 nucleotides read TGTGCCAGCAGCGTGGGAGGCGCCGGGGAGCTGTTTTTT. Protein: CASSVGGAGELFF.

The J gene is TRBJ2-5, the V gene TRBV2; D not resolved. CDR3 size: 14 residues. Germline CDR1 SNHLY, CDR2 FYNNEI. Trimming removed 0 bases at V and 5 bases at J, with 10 bases between. Written as DNA, the CDR3 is TGTGCCAGCAGTGAAGCAGTAGGGTTGGAGACCCAGTACTTC. Protein sequence: CASSEAVGLETQYF.

There are a few counts of this clone. The V gene is TRBV29-1, the J gene TRBJ1-1; D ambiguous. The CDR3 runs to 14 residues. CDR1 SQVTM and CDR2 ANQGSEA come from the germline V gene. V lost 4 bases and J lost 6, with 18 bases in between. CDR3 nucleotide sequence: TGCAGCGTTGTAGGCCCCGGGAGAAGTCCTGAAGCTTTCTTT. Its protein product is CSVVGPGRSPEAFF. The whole variable domain, filled in from reference TRBV29-1 and TRBJ1-1, reads SAVISQKPSRDICQRGTSLTIQCQVDSQVTMMFWYRQQPGQSLTLIATANQGSEATYESGFVIDKFPISRPNLTFSTLTVSNMSPEDSSIYLCSVVGPGRSPEAFFGQGTRLTVV.

The J gene is TRBJ1-1, the V gene TRBV4-1; D may be TRBD1 (5 bases). V shed 0 bases and J shed 0 bases, with 14 bases lying between them. The CDR3 loop spans 17 amino acids. Germline V gene data show CDR1 as MGHRA and CDR2 as YSYEKL. The CDR3 coding sequence is TGCGCCAGCAGCCAAGAGTTGGACATTGGGGTGAACACTGAAGCTTTCTTT. This encodes CASSQELDIGVNTEAFF.

This chain uses TRBV1 with TRBJ2-4; TRBD2 was called by the table and not checked on the DNA. TRBV1 is marked as a pseudogene. CDR3 size: 16 residues. CDR3 sequence reads: CTSSQERRKAKNIQYF. The DNA of the CDR3 is TGCACCAGCAGCCAGGAGCGGCGAAAAGCCAAAAACATTCAGTACTTC.

This clone was seen a single time. V gene TRBV6-5 combines with J gene TRBJ1-2; 9 bases are a match to TRBD1. This CDR3 contains 14 residues. V was pared by 7 bases and J by 5 bases, with 8 bases of the junction left unmatched. Germline assignment: CDR1 MNHEY and CDR2 SVGAGI. In DNA form, the CDR3 reads TGTGCCAGCACTAACAGGGGGCGCGGATATGGCTACACCTTC. As protein: CASTNRGRGYGYTF.

This clone was seen more than once but under ten times. In DNA form, the CDR3 reads TGTGCCACCTCCGGACAGGCCGGTGGGACCCAGTACTTC. Translating it yields CATSGQAGGTQYF. This chain links TRBV19 with TRBJ2-5; TRBD1 agrees at 7 bases. With 10 bases clipped from V and 7 bases from J, the junction kept 12 bases outside the gene matches. The CDR3 has 13 residues. Germline assignment: CDR1 LNHDA and CDR2 SQIVND (reference sequence).

This clone appeared a few times. This chain links TRBV5-1 with TRBJ2-3; 10 positions agree with TRBD1. The V gene's germline CDR1 is SGHRS and CDR2 YFSETQ. This CDR3 is built from 15 residues. V lost 4 bases and J lost 6; bases outside the gene matches: 8. CDR3: CASSPQPGQGDTQYF. For the CDR3, the DNA is TGCGCCAGCAGCCCCCAACCGGGACAGGGGGATACGCAGTATTTT. Variable domain in full (rest from reference TRBV5-1 and TRBJ2-3): KAGVTQTPRYLIKTRGQQVTLSCSPISGHRSVSWYQQTPGQGLQFLFEYFSETQRNKGNFPGRFSGRQFSNSRSEMNVSTLELGDSALYLCASSPQPGQGDTQYFGPGTRLTVL.

This chain uses TRBV23-1 with TRBJ1-2; no clear D gene. TRBV23-1 is an ORF; its function is uncertain. The CDR3 is 12 residues long. The V and J ends lost 4 bases and 8 bases respectively, with 11 bases between them. The CDR3 bases are TGCGCCAGCAGTCCCCCGACCGGAGGCTACACCTTC. Translated: CASSPPTGGYTF.

V gene TRBV30 combines with J gene TRBJ1-1; a weak D match, TRBD1 (6 bases). The germline V and J ends were trimmed by 4 bases and 6 bases, with 12 bases remaining between them. The CDR3 is 12 amino acids. The germline gives CDR1 GTSNPN, CDR2 SVGIG (reference sequence). This CDR3 reads CAWTTGFAEAFF. For the CDR3, the DNA is TGTGCCTGGACCACAGGGTTCGCTGAAGCTTTCTTT. The full variable domain, in which reference TRBV30 and TRBJ1-1 provide the parts outside the CDR3, is SQTIHQWPATLVQPVGSPLSLECTVEGTSNPNLYWYRQAAGRGLQLLFYSVGIGQISSEVPQNLSASRPQDRQFILSSKKLLLSDSGFYLCAWTTGFAEAFFGQGTRLTVV.